This paragraph covers one TCR beta chain sequence. Its antigen is not identified. This sample is part of a study of T cell responses to AZD1222 COVID-19 vaccine. General study findings and limits: Of spike-specific TCRs, nearly half reportedly target regions left unmutated in variants. Possibly, clonal diversity was underestimated; donors were largely white British and included more females. Spike-specific TCRs gained breadth and depth after people received two AZD1222 doses.

Generated by immunoSEQ multiplex PCR, the TCRdb table keeps only in-frame clones and is missing some. The data contain over 50,000 clones, 80% of them singletons. J gave up 0 bases and V 0 bases, and 3 bases lay outside the gene matches. The CDR3 is 15 amino acids. Germline V CDR1 and CDR2: SGHRS, YFSETQ. The sequence was obtained from an adult who received the AZD1222 COVID-19 vaccine. The chain couples TRBV5-1 to TRBJ2-7, with TRBD1 matching 7 bases. This material consisted of peripheral blood, taken 28 days after the second AZD1222 dose. This chain's CDR3 is CASSLAAGGSYEQYF. Here the CDR3 DNA reads TGCGCCAGCAGCTTGGCCGCAGGGGGCTCCTACGAGCAGTACTTC. Full variable domain (outside the CDR3, taken from reference TRBV5-1 and TRBJ2-7): KAGVTQTPRYLIKTRGQQVTLSCSPISGHRSVSWYQQTPGQGLQFLFEYFSETQRNKGNFPGRFSGRQFSNSRSEMNVSTLELGDSALYLCASSLAAGGSYEQYFGPGTRLTVT.